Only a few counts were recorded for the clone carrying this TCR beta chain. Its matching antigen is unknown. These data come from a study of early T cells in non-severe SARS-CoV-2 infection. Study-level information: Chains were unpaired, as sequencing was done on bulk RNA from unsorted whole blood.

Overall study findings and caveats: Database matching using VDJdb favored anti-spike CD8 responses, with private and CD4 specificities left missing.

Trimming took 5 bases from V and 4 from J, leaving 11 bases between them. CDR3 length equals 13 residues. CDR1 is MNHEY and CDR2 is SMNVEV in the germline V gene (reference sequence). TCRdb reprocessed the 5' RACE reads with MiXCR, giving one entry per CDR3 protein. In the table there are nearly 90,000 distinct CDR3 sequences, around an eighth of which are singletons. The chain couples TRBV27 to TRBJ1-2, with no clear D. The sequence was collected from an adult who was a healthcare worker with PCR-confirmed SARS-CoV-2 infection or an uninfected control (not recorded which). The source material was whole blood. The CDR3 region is CASSPWSAYGYTF. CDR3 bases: TGTGCCAGCAGTCCGTGGAGTGCCTATGGCTACACCTTC.